A single TCR beta chain is shown here with its context. The antigen remains undetermined. Germline trimming cut 6 bases from V and 4 bases from J; bases unmatched to any gene: 8. Germline V gene lookup returns CDR1 MNHEY and CDR2 SVGAGI. CDR3 size: 15 residues. This sample stems from a study of cytomegalovirus exposure and HLA in healthy donors. Study-wide background: Assignment to the Caucasian-associated ancestry cluster applied to approximately 80% of the approximately 380 genotyped donors. General observations from the study: As a later analysis showed, several of the most significant clusters appeared to be linked to common viral pathogens.

This PCR relied on a set of 60 Vbeta primers and 13 Jbeta primers. TCRdb's table, derived via immunoSEQ multiplex PCR, lists solely in-frame clones and lacks some. This sample has 100,000 or so clones, with about 70% found just once. Sequenced material: PBMCs. V is TRBV6-5 and J is TRBJ1-4, with 7 bases that match TRBD1. The TCR was taken from a woman between 40 and 50 years old in good health and CMV-seronegative. The CDR3 nucleotides read TGTGCCAGCAGATCATCAGGGGACAGTAATGAAAAACTGTTTTTT. Encoded protein: CASRSSGDSNEKLFF.